The entry below describes one T cell receptor (beta chain). The CDR3 length is 13 residues. In germline, CDR1 is SGHVS, CDR2 FNYEAQ. TCRdb re-called the 5' RACE reads and catalogs CDR3 proteins one per entry, DNA excluded. This table holds 400,000 to 450,000 distinct CDR3 sequences. This entry comes from a study of T cells expressing NK-cell markers. This TCR derives from a woman between 18 and 70 years old in good health. The chain couples TRBV7-6 to TRBJ1-4; absent DNA, TCRdb's TRBD1 call cannot be checked. The sequenced sample consisted of blood T cells: a sorted CD56 or NKG2C T cell subset, CD4+ or CD8+ T cells, or bulk PBMC T cells (not recorded which). CDR3 sequence: CASSTGVPGKLFF.